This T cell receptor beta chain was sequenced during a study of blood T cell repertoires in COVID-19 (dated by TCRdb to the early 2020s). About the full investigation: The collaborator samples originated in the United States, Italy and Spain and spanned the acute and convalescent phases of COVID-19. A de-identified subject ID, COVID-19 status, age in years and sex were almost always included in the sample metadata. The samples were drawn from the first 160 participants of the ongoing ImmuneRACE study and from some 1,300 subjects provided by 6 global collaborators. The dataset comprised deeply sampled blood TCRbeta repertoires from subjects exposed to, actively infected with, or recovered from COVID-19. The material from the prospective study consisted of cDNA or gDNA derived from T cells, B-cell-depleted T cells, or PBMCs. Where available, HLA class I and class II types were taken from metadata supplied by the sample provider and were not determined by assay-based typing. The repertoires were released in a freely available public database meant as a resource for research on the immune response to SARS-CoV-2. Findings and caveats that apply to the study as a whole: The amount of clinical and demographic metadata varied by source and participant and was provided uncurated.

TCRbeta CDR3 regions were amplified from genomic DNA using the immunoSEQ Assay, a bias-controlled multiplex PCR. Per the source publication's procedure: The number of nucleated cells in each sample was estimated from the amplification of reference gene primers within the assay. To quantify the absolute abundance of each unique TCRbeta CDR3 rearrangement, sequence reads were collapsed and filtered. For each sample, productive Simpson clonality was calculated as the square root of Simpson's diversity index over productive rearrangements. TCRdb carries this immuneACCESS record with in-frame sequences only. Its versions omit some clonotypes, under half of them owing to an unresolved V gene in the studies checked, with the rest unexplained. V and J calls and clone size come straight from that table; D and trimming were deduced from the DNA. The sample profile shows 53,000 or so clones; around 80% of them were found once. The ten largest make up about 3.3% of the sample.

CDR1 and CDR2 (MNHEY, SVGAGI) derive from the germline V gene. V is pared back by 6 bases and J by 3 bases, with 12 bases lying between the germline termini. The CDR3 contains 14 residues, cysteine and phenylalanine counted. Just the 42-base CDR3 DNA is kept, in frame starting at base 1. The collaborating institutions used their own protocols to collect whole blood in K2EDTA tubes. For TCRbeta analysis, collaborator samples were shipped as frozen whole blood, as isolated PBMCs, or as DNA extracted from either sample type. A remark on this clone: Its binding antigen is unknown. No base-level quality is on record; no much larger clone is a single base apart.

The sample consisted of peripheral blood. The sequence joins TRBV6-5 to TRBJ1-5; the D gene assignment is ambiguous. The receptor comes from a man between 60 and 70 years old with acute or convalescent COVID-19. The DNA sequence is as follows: TGTGCCAGCAGACGGGGAGGGTTCAATCAGCCCCAGCATTTT. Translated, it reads CASRRGGFNQPQHF.